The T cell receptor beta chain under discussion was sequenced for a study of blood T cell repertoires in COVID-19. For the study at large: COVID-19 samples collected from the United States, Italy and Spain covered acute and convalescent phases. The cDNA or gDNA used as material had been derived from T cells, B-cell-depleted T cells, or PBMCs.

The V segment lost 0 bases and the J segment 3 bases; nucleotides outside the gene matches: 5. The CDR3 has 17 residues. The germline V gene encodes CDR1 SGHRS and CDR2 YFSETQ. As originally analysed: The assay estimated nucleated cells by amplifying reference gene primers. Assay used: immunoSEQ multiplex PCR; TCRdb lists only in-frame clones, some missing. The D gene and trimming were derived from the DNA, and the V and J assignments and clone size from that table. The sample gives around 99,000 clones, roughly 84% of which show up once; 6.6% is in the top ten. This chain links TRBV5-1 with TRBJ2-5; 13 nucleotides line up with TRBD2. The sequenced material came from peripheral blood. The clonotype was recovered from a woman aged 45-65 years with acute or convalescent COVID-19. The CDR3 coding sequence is TGCGCCAGCAGCTTGGCCACTAGCGGGGGGGCCGAAGAGACCCAGTACTTC. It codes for CASSLATSGGAEETQYF.